Listed below are T cell receptor beta chains from one sample, sequenced in a study of shared T cell receptors in the human thymus. TCRdb's copy holds only in-frame clones and misses some; the assay was immunoSEQ multiplex PCR. Altogether about 710,000 clones are present, about 89% being singletons, with the ten largest covering more than 0.009%. This sample was shared with a second study, whose subject was human thymus T cells.

The sample consisted of thymocytes. These receptors were obtained from a boy in the first two years of life with a congenital heart defect. Both conserved end residues are part of each CDR3. D genes are given only for firm matches. Size values are once, few and many counts, or a class for expanded clones, and some rows have none.

j_call | clone_size | cdr3_length | v_call | d_call | cdr3_nt | cdr3_aa
TRBJ2-1 | . | 15 | TRBV29-1 | TRBD2 | TGCAGCGGGCTACTAGCGGGGGGGTCCTACAATGAGCAGTTCTTC | CSGLLAGGSYNEQFF
TRBJ2-7 | . | 16 | TRBV29-1 | TRBD2 | TGCAGCGTTACGCCGGGGGGACTAGCGGGAACCTACGAGCAGTACTTC | CSVTPGGLAGTYEQYF
TRBJ1-1 | . | 17 | TRBV10-3 | TRBD1 | TGTGCCATCAGTTCTCGGGACAGGGGTGGTGGAAACACTGAAGCTTTCTTT | CAISSRDRGGGNTEAFF
TRBJ1-1 | . | 14 | TRBV5-3 | . | TGTGCCAGAAGCAGAAGGAGGTTTAACACTGAAGCTTTCTTT | CARSRRRFNTEAFF
TRBJ2-1 | . | 18 | TRBV7-2 | . | TGTGCCAGCAGCTTAGACTTGAGCGGGACAAACTCAAACAATGAGCAGTTCTTC | CASSLDLSGTNSNNEQFF
TRBJ1-6 | . | 15 | TRBV4-1 | . | TGCGCCAGCAGCCAAGAACAGGCCCACCCCCCCGGACTCCACTTT | CASSQEQAHPPGLHF
TRBJ1-3 | . | 15 | TRBV28 | . | TGTGCCAGCAGTTTACGGGGGTGGTCTGGAAACACCATATATTTT | CASSLRGWSGNTIYF
TRBJ1-1 | . | 15 | TRBV4-3 | TRBD1 | TGCGCCAGCAGCCACCTTGGGACAGGGAACACTGAAGCTTTCTTT | CASSHLGTGNTEAFF
TRBJ1-2 | . | 16 | TRBV6-6 | TRBD1 | TGTGCCAGCAGTCATCACCCGGGACAGAAAAGCTATGGCTACACCTTC | CASSHHPGQKSYGYTF
TRBJ2-7 | . | 14 | TRBV7-9 | TRBD1 | TGTGCCAGCAGCCGGACAGGGTCTGACGACGAGCAGTACTTC | CASSRTGSDDEQYF
TRBJ2-1 | . | 14 | TRBV18 | TRBD2 | TGTGCCAGCTCACCACAGCGGGGGGTGAATGAGCAGTTCTTC | CASSPQRGVNEQFF
TRBJ2-5 | . | 13 | TRBV7-7 | . | TGTGCTAGCAGCTTACGGGTGGGAGAGACCCAGTACTTC | CASSLRVGETQYF
TRBJ2-3 | . | 15 | TRBV7-6 | . | TGTGCCAGCAGCTTAGCCCCCGCGAACGCAGATACGCAGTATTTT | CASSLAPANADTQYF
TRBJ2-5 | . | 18 | TRBV9 | TRBD2 | TGTGCCAGCAGCCCGACTGCTACTAGCGGGGTACTTCAAGAGACCCAGTACTTC | CASSPTATSGVLQETQYF
TRBJ2-5 | . | 16 | TRBV19 | . | TGTGCCAGTAGTATTGAAGTCCCTACTAGTAAAGAGACCCAGTACTTC | CASSIEVPTSKETQYF
TRBJ2-7 | once | 13 | TRBV7-9 | . | TGTGCCAGCAGCCCCCCGCGAACCTACGAGCAGTACTTC | CASSPPRTYEQYF
TRBJ1-1 | . | 13 | TRBV6-5 | . | TGTGCCAGCAGTTTCGGACAAAACACTGAAGCTTTCTTT | CASSFGQNTEAFF
TRBJ2-1 | . | 18 | TRBV7-8 | TRBD2 | TGTGCCAGCAGCTTAGGAATGTCGAGTAGCGGGGTCGGTAATGAGCAGTTCTTC | CASSLGMSSSGVGNEQFF
TRBJ2-7 | . | 12 | TRBV21-1 | . | TGTGCCAGCAGCAAAAAACACAGGAGGCAGTACTTC | CASSKKHRRQYF
TRBJ2-2 | . | 17 | TRBV19 | . | TGTGCCAGTAGTAGGGGGACTGGCTCTACGAACACCGGGGAGCTGTTTTTT | CASSRGTGSTNTGELFF
TRBJ2-7 | . | 14 | TRBV19 | . | TGTGCCAGTAGTATTCGAGACAGGGCGGGAGAGCAGTACTTC | CASSIRDRAGEQYF
TRBJ1-1 | . | 15 | TRBV5-1 | . | TGCGCCAGCAGCGTACCGAAAGGACAGAACACTGAAGCTTTCTTT | CASSVPKGQNTEAFF
TRBJ2-1 | . | 14 | TRBV14 | . | TGTGCCAGCAGAGGGGCGAGCTCCTACAATGAGCAGTTCTTC | CASRGASSYNEQFF
TRBJ2-1 | . | 22 | TRBV2 | TRBD2 | TGTGCCAGCAGTGAAGGGGCAGTCCCGGGACTAGCGACTTTTGGGGGTTACAATGAGCAGTTCTTC | CASSEGAVPGLATFGGYNEQFF
TRBJ1-2 | . | 16 | TRBV5-6 | TRBD1 | TGTGCCAGCAGCTTGGACCGGGACAGTCCTAACTATGGCTACACCTTC | CASSLDRDSPNYGYTF
TRBJ2-1 | once | 15 | TRBV30 | TRBD2 | TGTGCCTGGAGTCGACTAGCGGGAGGGCGCAATGAGCAGTTCTTC | CAWSRLAGGRNEQFF
TRBJ2-3 | . | 15 | TRBV5-4 | . | TGTGCCAGCAGCTTAGCGGGTTTTGGCACAGATACGCAGTATTTT | CASSLAGFGTDTQYF
TRBJ2-7 | once | 17 | TRBV7-6 | . | TGTGCCAGCAGCTTAGCGCCCTGGGGACAAATAACCTACGAGCAGTACTTC | CASSLAPWGQITYEQYF
TRBJ2-2 | . | 17 | TRBV9 | TRBD2 | TGTGCCAGCAGCGTAGGGACTAGCGGGGAAGGGGCCGGGGAGCTGTTTTTT | CASSVGTSGEGAGELFF
TRBJ2-7 | . | 15 | TRBV4-3 | TRBD2 | TGCGCCAGCAGCCAATTAGCGGGAGCCAGGTACGAGCAGTACTTC | CASSQLAGARYEQYF
TRBJ1-2 | . | 15 | TRBV6-1 | TRBD1 | TGTGCCAGCAGTGAGATTTCCGGGACAGGGGATGGCTACACCTTC | CASSEISGTGDGYTF
TRBJ2-3 | . | 17 | TRBV5-4 | TRBD2 | TGTGCCAGCAGCCCGGTGGGTAGCGGGAGTGTTCCAGATACGCAGTATTTT | CASSPVGSGSVPDTQYF
TRBJ2-7 | . | 18 | TRBV15 | TRBD2 | TGTGCCACCAGCAGAGCGGTCGGACTAGCGGGGTTCTCCTACGAGCAGTACTTC | CATSRAVGLAGFSYEQYF
TRBJ1-1 | . | 12 | TRBV7-2 | TRBD1 | TGTGCCAGCAGCTCGTACAGGGGTTATGCTTTCTTT | CASSSYRGYAFF
TRBJ1-2 | . | 13 | TRBV9 | . | TGTGCCAGCACGACAGAGCTTAACTATGGCTACACCTTC | CASTTELNYGYTF
TRBJ1-4 | . | 19 | TRBV4-3 | TRBD1 | TGCGCCAGCAGCCAAGATGGGGCGGGACAGGGTTCGGTTCGGGAAAAACTGTTTTTT | CASSQDGAGQGSVREKLFF
TRBJ2-3 | . | 17 | TRBV9 | TRBD2 | TGTGCCAGCAGCGCGAAACTAGCGGGGGTAACGGGAGATACGCAGTATTTT | CASSAKLAGVTGDTQYF
TRBJ2-5 | few | 16 | TRBV28 | . | TGTGCCAGCAGCATTAAGGGTGGGGGCAGGGAGGAGACCCAGTACTTC | CASSIKGGGREETQYF
TRBJ2-3 | . | 15 | TRBV29-1 | . | TGCAGCGTTGAAGATCCCAGAATTTACACAGATACGCAGTATTTT | CSVEDPRIYTDTQYF
TRBJ2-7 | . | 15 | TRBV18 | TRBD2 | TGTGCCAGCTCACCACAGGCTAGCGGACCCTACGAGCAGTACTTC | CASSPQASGPYEQYF
TRBJ2-7 | . | 17 | TRBV6-7 | . | TGTGCCAGCAGTTGCGTCTCCAAACTAGTTGGCCCCTACGAGCAGTACTTC | CASSCVSKLVGPYEQYF
TRBJ1-5 | once | 17 | TRBV28 | . | TGTGCCAGCAGTTACGGGAGAAACAGCCTCTGGGGTCAGCCCCAGCATTTT | CASSYGRNSLWGQPQHF
TRBJ1-2 | . | 16 | TRBV6-6 | TRBD1 | TGTGCCAGCAGTCCACCGCCGGACAGGGCGGTATATGGCTACACCTTC | CASSPPPDRAVYGYTF
TRBJ1-2 | . | 16 | TRBV5-1 | . | TGCGCCAGCAGGGGACTCCTGGCAGGGCCCAACTATGGCTACACCTTC | CASRGLLAGPNYGYTF
TRBJ2-5 | . | 14 | TRBV5-6 | TRBD1 | TGTGCCAGCAGCTTAGGACAGGGTGGAGAGACCCAGTACTTC | CASSLGQGGETQYF
TRBJ2-7 | few | 13 | TRBV2 | . | TGTGCCAGCATGCATCCCAGGATACACGAGCAGTACTTC | CASMHPRIHEQYF
TRBJ2-7 | . | 13 | TRBV29-1 | . | TGCAGCGTCTATCTCGGGGGTTTGGACGAGCAGTACTTC | CSVYLGGLDEQYF
TRBJ2-5 | once | 17 | TRBV5-4 | TRBD2 | TGTGCCAGCAGCCTGACTAGCGGGAGGGGCCCGGGGGAGACCCAGTACTTC | CASSLTSGRGPGETQYF
TRBJ1-6 | . | 15 | TRBV19 | . | TGTGCCAGTAGTATCGGGAGGTCAGATAATTCACCCCTCCACTTT | CASSIGRSDNSPLHF
TRBJ2-7 | . | 15 | TRBV19 | TRBD2 | TGTGCCAGTAGTATTGACGGCGGGAGTGCGGGGGAGCAGTACTTC | CASSIDGGSAGEQYF
TRBJ2-3 | . | 17 | TRBV2 | TRBD1 | TGTGCCAGCAGTGTTCCGGTTGGGGACAGCCCCACAGATACGCAGTATTTT | CASSVPVGDSPTDTQYF